These 5 T cell receptor beta chains came from one sample sequenced in a study of blood T cells in healthy people across ages. Then a second PCR, running about 6 to 11 cycles, was carried out with a sample-barcoded 5' primer and a J-beta primer mix. TCRdb processed the 5' RACE reads anew with MiXCR; each CDR3 protein has one entry. The sample includes about 570,000 distinct CDR3 sequences, about 26% of them seen just once. Sequenced input: blood. Receptors originate from a woman in her seventies in good health.

This clonotype was detected a few times. The chain combines TRBV30 with TRBJ2-5; tentatively, D is TRBD2 (5 bases). The CDR3 covers 13 residues. V dropped 2 bases and J dropped 11 bases, with 18 bases sitting between them. Germline CDR1 reads GTSNPN; CDR2 reads SVGIG (reference sequence). DNA of the CDR3: TGTGCCTGGAGTCCTTCCACGAAATCGGGGCAGTACTTC. It yields the protein CAWSPSTKSGQYF.

This clonotype was seen only a few times. V usage is TRBV5-6 and J usage is TRBJ2-5; 7 bases match TRBD1. With 4 bases clipped from V and 7 bases from J, the junction kept 10 bases outside the gene matches. The CDR3 totals 14 residues. Germline CDR1 SGHDT, CDR2 YYEEEE. Here the CDR3 reads CASSPGTVERTQYF. The DNA of the CDR3 is TGTGCCAGCAGCCCGGGGACAGTGGAAAGGACCCAGTACTTC.

The J gene is TRBJ1-3, the V gene TRBV20-1; 7 bases fit TRBD1. Germline V gene sequence: CDR1 DFQATT, CDR2 SNEGSKA (reference sequence). Trimming at V came to 0 bases and at J to 0 bases, leaving 2 bases not matched to a gene. The CDR3 is 15 residues long. Here the CDR3 DNA reads TGCAGTGCTAGAGATCGACAGGGCTCTGGAAACACCATATATTTT. Amino acids: CSARDRQGSGNTIYF.

The chain couples TRBV6-1 to TRBJ2-1; 7 nucleotides agree with TRBD2. The V gene's germline CDR1 is MNHNS and CDR2 SASEGT. V dropped 5 bases and J dropped 4; count of bases not matched to a gene: 5. This CDR3 has 14 amino acids. The CDR3 DNA sequence: TGTGCCAGCAGTACAGCGGGGTCATACAATGAGCAGTTCTTC. Translated: CASSTAGSYNEQFF.

This clonotype was seen only a few times. V and J are TRBV6-2 or TRBV6-3 and TRBJ2-5; TRBD2 might be the D (6 bases). Trimming removed 4 bases at V and 5 bases at J, with 14 bases between. This CDR3 has 14 residues. CDR1 is MNHEY, CDR2 SVGEGT, per germline. As DNA, the CDR3 is TGTGCCAGCAGTTTCCTAGCGAGGGAGGAGACCCAGTACTTC. Encoded protein: CASSFLAREETQYF.